Listed below are T cell receptor beta chains from one sample, sequenced in a study of beta chain features in type 1 diabetes. Data came from immunoSEQ multiplex PCR; TCRdb stores just in-frame clones and leaves some out. The table records roughly 150,000 clones, 11% of them present only once. The sample taken for sequencing was central memory CD4+ T cells from blood. The origin of the receptors is a man between 18 and 35 years old in good health. Each CDR3 is given with its conserved first and last residue. Each record gives: D gene, clone size, J gene, V gene, CDR3 DNA, CDR3 protein. The D gene is left open where the match is weak. A clone size is listed for some rows: how often the clone was seen (once, few, many), or a class if it is expanded.

>NA|NA|TRBJ1-2|TRBV28
TGTGCCAGCAGTTTTGGCAACAGAGGGGCCCTTCGAGGCTACACCTTC
CASSFGNRGALRGYTF
>TRBD2|few|TRBJ2-1|TRBV7-9
TGTGCCAGCAGCCCCGGGACTAGCGGGGGCTCTGAGCAGTTCTTC
CASSPGTSGGSEQFF
>TRBD1|NA|TRBJ2-3|TRBV7-2
TGTGCCAGCACATCAGGGGGCGCGTGGGGAACAGATACGCAGTATTTT
CASTSGGAWGTDTQYF
>TRBD1|NA|TRBJ1-6|TRBV30
TGTGCCTGGAGTCAGGGGGGTAATTCACCCCTCCACTTT
CAWSQGGNSPLHF
>NA|NA|TRBJ2-1|TRBV6-5
TGTGCCAGCAGAGACCTAGGACTAACTGAGTTCTTC
CASRDLGLTEFF
>NA|NA|TRBJ2-7|TRBV14
TGTGCCAGCAGCCAAGAGCAGGGTCGCAAGTACGAGCAGTACTTC
CASSQEQGRKYEQYF
>NA|NA|TRBJ2-6|TRBV7-9
TGTGCCAGCAGCCCGGCCAGGGCGACTGGGGCCAACGTCCTGACTTTC
CASSPARATGANVLTF
>TRBD1|NA|TRBJ1-2|TRBV28
TGTGCCAGCAGTTCCGCCTCCGGGACAGGAGTCTATGGCTACACCTTC
CASSSASGTGVYGYTF
>NA|few|TRBJ2-7|TRBV7-2
TGTGCCAGCAGCTTACCGGGGCCTCGGGCCGAGCAGTACTTC
CASSLPGPRAEQYF
>NA|NA|TRBJ2-3|TRBV5-1
TGCGCCAGCAGCCCCGGCACAGATACGCAGTATTTT
CASSPGTDTQYF
>TRBD2|NA|TRBJ2-5|TRBV5-6
TGTGCCAGCAGCCGGAGCGGGGCTGAGACCCAGTACTTC
CASSRSGAETQYF
>NA|NA|TRBJ1-6|TRBV25-1
TGTGCCAGCAGCACCCAATTAAATTCACCCCTCCACTTT
CASSTQLNSPLHF
>NA|few|TRBJ2-3|TRBV7-9
TGTGCCAGCAGCTTAGGACAGGAGCGCACAGATACGCAGTATTTT
CASSLGQERTDTQYF
>NA|few|TRBJ2-4|TRBV29-1
TGCAGCGTTGGCGCGGCCAAAAACATTCAGTACTTC
CSVGAAKNIQYF
>NA|NA|TRBJ2-7|TRBV9
TGTGCCAGCAGCGTAGTGGTGGGGGGCGAGCAGTACTTC
CASSVVVGGEQYF
>NA|NA|TRBJ2-1|TRBV28
TGTGCCAGCAGTTTAGATTCCTACAATGAGCAGTTCTTC
CASSLDSYNEQFF
>NA|NA|TRBJ1-1|TRBV7-2
TGTGCCAGCATCCCGAACACCTATAACACTGAAGCTTTCTTT
CASIPNTYNTEAFF
>TRBD1|few|TRBJ2-1|TRBV11-3
TGTGCCAGCAGCGACACAGGGGGCGAGGAGCAGTTCTTC
CASSDTGGEEQFF
>NA|few|TRBJ2-3|TRBV9
TGTGCCAGCAGCGTAGGAGGAGGGGCAGATACGCAGTATTTT
CASSVGGGADTQYF
>NA|NA|TRBJ1-3|TRBV9
TGTGCCAGCAGCGAGAAATCTGGAAACACCATATATTTT
CASSEKSGNTIYF
>NA|few|TRBJ2-6|TRBV7-9
TGTGCCAGCAGCAGGACAGTGGCCTTCGAGGCCAACGTCCTGACTTTC
CASSRTVAFEANVLTF
>NA|NA|TRBJ2-7|TRBV30
TGTGCCTGGAGTGTACGAGGGACCGAGCAGTACTTC
CAWSVRGTEQYF
>TRBD1|NA|TRBJ2-5|TRBV5-1
TGCGCCAGCAGCATCCAAACAGGGGGTAGAGAGACCCAGTACTTC
CASSIQTGGRETQYF
>TRBD1|many|TRBJ2-7|TRBV7-6
TGTGCCAGCAGCTTCCAAACCGGGACAGGGCCGGCGGAGCAGTACTTC
CASSFQTGTGPAEQYF
>TRBD1|few|TRBJ2-1|TRBV7-8
TGTGCCAGCAGCCGACTTGGGACAGGAGGGAGCACTTACAATGAGCAGTTCTTC
CASSRLGTGGSTYNEQFF
>NA|few|TRBJ1-5|TRBV29-1
TGCAGCGTCCGCTCCGAGTTGGGCCAGCCCCAGCATTTT
CSVRSELGQPQHF
>NA|NA|TRBJ2-5|TRBV19
TGTGCCAGTAGTCGGGCCGCCGATCGACGGGAGACCCAGTACTTC
CASSRAADRRETQYF
>NA|NA|TRBJ1-6|TRBV7-3
TGTGCCAGCAGCTTAACTGGACGACAGAAAAATTCACCCCTCCACTTT
CASSLTGRQKNSPLHF
>TRBD2|NA|TRBJ2-4|TRBV6-1
TGTGCCAGCGGGACTAGCCAGTTCATTCAGTACTTC
CASGTSQFIQYF
>NA|few|TRBJ1-1|TRBV28
TGTGCCAGCAGTTTACCCCGCGGAGGGAGCACTGAAGCTTTCTTT
CASSLPRGGSTEAFF
>NA|NA|TRBJ2-3|TRBV9
TGTGCCAGCAGCGTAGCTGGAGATACGCAGTATTTT
CASSVAGDTQYF
>NA|few|TRBJ1-2|TRBV4-3
TGCGCCAGCAGCCATGCGGAAGACAACTATGGCTACACCTTC
CASSHAEDNYGYTF
>NA|NA|TRBJ2-3|TRBV5-6
TGTGCCAGCAGCCTCCCTGGCCCAGATACGCAGTATTTT
CASSLPGPDTQYF
>NA|few|TRBJ2-1|TRBV6-1
TGTGCCAGCAGTGAAGCTTGGGGATGGGAGCAGTTCTTC
CASSEAWGWEQFF
>NA|NA|TRBJ2-1|TRBV15
TGTGCCACCAGCAGAGGAGCGGAACAACCCCTGGGCTATGAGCAGTTCTTC
CATSRGAEQPLGYEQFF
>NA|NA|TRBJ2-5|TRBV9
TGTGCCAGCAGCGTATCAGCTACTCAAGAGACCCAGTACTTC
CASSVSATQETQYF
>TRBD1|few|TRBJ1-1|TRBV7-2
TGTGCCAGCAGCCTCCGACAGGGAGGAACTGAAGCTTTCTTT
CASSLRQGGTEAFF
>NA|NA|TRBJ2-7|TRBV29-1
TGCAGCGTTGTGGCCTACTCCTACGAGCAGTACTTC
CSVVAYSYEQYF
>TRBD1|NA|TRBJ2-7|TRBV5-1
TGCGCCAGCAGCTTGGGAGGGACAGGGGGCACCTACGAGCAGTACTTC
CASSLGGTGGTYEQYF
>NA|few|TRBJ2-1|TRBV10-3
TGTGCCATCAGCGCAAGTGGGGAAAGGAATGAGCAGTTCTTC
CAISASGERNEQFF
>NA|few|TRBJ2-7|TRBV29-1
TGCAGCGCTGGGGGTCAGGGCTACGAGCAGTACTTC
CSAGGQGYEQYF
>NA|NA|TRBJ1-6|TRBV7-9
TGTGCCAGCAGCTCAACGCTGTCAGGTGATAATTCACCCCTCCACTTT
CASSSTLSGDNSPLHF
>TRBD2|few|TRBJ2-7|TRBV11-2
TGTGCCAGCAGCTTAGTACTAGCGCCCTCCTACGAGCAGTACTTC
CASSLVLAPSYEQYF
>TRBD1|NA|TRBJ1-6|TRBV29-1
TGCAGCGTTGTGACAGGGAGGAATTCACCCCTCCACTTT
CSVVTGRNSPLHF
>TRBD1|NA|TRBJ2-5|TRBV14
TGTGCCAGCAGCACTCTCACAGGGGGCTTGAAGACCCAGTACTTC
CASSTLTGGLKTQYF
>TRBD1|few|TRBJ1-5|TRBV25-1
TGTGCCAGCAGTCCCCCGGACAGGGGACCCCAGCATTTT
CASSPPDRGPQHF
>TRBD2|NA|TRBJ2-1|TRBV10-3
TGTGCCATCAGTGGCGGGAGCAATGAGCAGTTCTTC
CAISGGSNEQFF
>NA|many|TRBJ2-1|TRBV7-2
TGTGCCAGCAGCTTATTCTCCGAGCAGTTCTTC
CASSLFSEQFF
>TRBD1|few|TRBJ2-7|TRBV7-2
TGTGCCAGCAGCTTAACTCCAGGGGGTACCTACGAGCAGTACTTC
CASSLTPGGTYEQYF
>NA|NA|TRBJ2-7|TRBV4-2
TGTGCCAGCAGCCAAGATTACAGGCCGAGCTCCTACGAGCAGTACTTC
CASSQDYRPSSYEQYF
>NA|few|TRBJ1-2|TRBV4-1
TGCGCCAGCAGCCGGGACGGTGTTGGGAACTATGGCTACACCTTC
CASSRDGVGNYGYTF
>NA|NA|TRBJ2-3|TRBV5-5
TGTGCCAGCAGCCAATCCGGGGGACGGAGCACAGATACGCAGTATTTT
CASSQSGGRSTDTQYF
>TRBD1|NA|TRBJ1-4|TRBV28
TGTGCCAGCAGTTTAGGGACAGGGCCCGGTGATGAAAAACTGTTTTTT
CASSLGTGPGDEKLFF
>NA|NA|TRBJ1-5|TRBV5-6
TGTGCCAGCAGCGCAACAGGGAACAATCAGCCCCAGCATTTT
CASSATGNNQPQHF
>NA|NA|TRBJ2-1|TRBV2
TGTGCCAGCACTGAGAGTAGGTGGGTCAATGAGCAGTTCTTC
CASTESRWVNEQFF
>TRBD1|NA|TRBJ2-5|TRBV25-1
TGTGCCAGCAGTGGCCGGGACAGCTCCCCCAAATGGGAAGAGACCCAGTACTTC
CASSGRDSSPKWEETQYF
>NA|few|TRBJ2-5|TRBV29-1
TGCAGCGTTTCGCCCTCAGGGGGGGGGTCGGAGACCCAGTACTTC
CSVSPSGGGSETQYF
>NA|NA|TRBJ2-6|TRBV9
TGTGCCAGTCGAAGGGACCTCGTCTCTGGGGCCAACGTCCTGACTTTC
CASRRDLVSGANVLTF
>NA|few|TRBJ2-7|TRBV25-1
TGTGCCAGCAGTCCCCAGGTCTACGAGCAGTACTTC
CASSPQVYEQYF